This T cell receptor (beta chain) was sequenced in a study of spatial heterogeneity in lung cancer (dated by TCRdb to the late 2010s). Regarding the study in general: Beta-chain transcripts were consistently detected in greater numbers than alpha-chain transcripts, which likely reflects a higher abundance of beta-chain transcripts. Both alpha and beta chains were TCR-sequenced in 220 or so tumor regions, roughly 70 matched nontumor lung samples and 55 to 60 PBMC samples obtained at surgery. TCR repertoire features were related to nonsynonymous mutation counts determined by whole-exome sequencing of tumor tissue. In the raw uncorrected reads, each unique combination of TCR and UMI appeared on average more than ten times. In non-small cell lung cancer, the study quantitatively compared TCR alpha and beta repertoires across several tumor regions, matched nontumor lung, and blood.

The full study reports these points: Ubiquitous expanded tumor TCRs were found in blood more often at tumor resection than at routine follow-up. Additional single-cell paired TCR alpha and beta sequencing was considered necessary to confirm, at a functional level, the hypothesis that regional TCRs recognize regional mutations.

Library creation used 5' RACE. The data were produced on a NextSeq 500. To allow correction of PCR and sequencing errors, the TCR library protocol tagged every TCR cDNA molecule with a unique molecular identifier. Per the authors' processing: Decombinator tools were used for TCR identification, UMI-based error correction and CDR3 extraction. Expanded TCRs were defined as those above a frequency of 2 per 1,000, corresponding to the top 1% of the tumor frequency distribution. Renyi diversity was calculated using the R vegan package after each repertoire was subsampled 100 times to 5,000 TCRs. CDR3 similarity networks were built from amino acid triplet string-kernel similarity, with CDR3s being connected when pairwise similarity was above 0.82. The raw public reads went through TCRdb reprocessing: fastp at Q25, MiXCR clone calling, in-frame beta chains kept. Each entry is one CDR3 protein sequence, shown with its most common DNA and genes. None of the V and J calls come from the authors' own analysis; TCRdb made them. The sample contains about 36,000 distinct CDR3 sequences, around 5.2% of them found a single time. The ten largest make up around 30% of the sample.

CDR1 is given as MNHEY and CDR2 as SVGAGI, both from the germline V gene. The CDR3 runs 12 residues from the cysteine to the phenylalanine. Of the read, only the CDR3 DNA is kept; its 36 bases are in frame from base 1. V is pared back by 6 bases and J by 7 bases, with 13 bases lying between the germline termini. This clonotype was detected ten times or more. This clone's antigen is unknown. The sample holds no much larger clone one base away, and base qualities are not on file. In the paper's terms, the time point label means: sample taken at primary tumor resection. Without any cell sorting, TCR sequencing was performed on whole RNA extracted either from tumor and nontumor lung tissue or from cryopreserved PBMC samples. The donors were some 70 patients from the lung TRACERx cohort who had early-stage, untreated non-small cell lung cancer. A patient was chosen for TCR sequencing only when enough RNA was available from at least two tumor regions.

This clonotype originated in a female donor with early-stage non-small cell lung cancer. This specimen consisted of PBMCs, obtained at surgery. Recombination joined TRBV6-5 with TRBJ2-7, with no confident D gene call. The sequence in DNA is TGTGCCAGCAGAGGCCCAAAAGGGGAGCAGTACTTC. Its amino acids are CASRGPKGEQYF.